These 20 T cell receptor beta chains were sequenced from one sample in a study of blood T cell repertoires in COVID-19. Some clones are missing from TCRdb's copy, which holds only in-frame ones; the method was immunoSEQ multiplex PCR. This sample has hundreds of thousands of clones; about nine tenths occur once, and the top ten carry roughly a tenth. Sequencing was carried out using PBMCs or T cells enriched from blood (not recorded which). Source of these receptors: a woman aged 40-49 years who had recovered from COVID-19.

Only one count was recorded for this clone. The V and J genes are TRBV10-1 and TRBJ2-7; possible D gene TRBD1, 5 bases. Germline V gene sequence: CDR1 WNHNN, CDR2 SYGVQD (reference sequence). CDR3 length: 13 residues. Trimming stripped 6 bases from V and 6 bases from J, with 15 bases between. Here the CDR3 reads CASSQDSFGEQYF. The CDR3 nucleotides read TGCGCCAGCAGCCAAGACAGCTTCGGCGAGCAGTACTTC.

The chain recombines TRBV13 with TRBJ2-7, with 8 bases fitting TRBD2. The V segment lost 2 bases and the J segment 4 bases; nucleotides outside the gene matches: 7. The germline V gene has CDR1 PRHDT and CDR2 FYEKMQ (reference sequence). The CDR3 has 15 residues. In nucleotides, the CDR3 is TGTGCCAGCAGCTTATGGGCGGGAGGAAAGTACGAGCAGTACTTC. It yields the protein CASSLWAGGKYEQYF.

CDR3 nucleotides: TGTGCCAGCAGTCCGGGACAGGGGGCCACTGAAGCTTTCTTT. Translated: CASSPGQGATEAFF. The chain combines TRBV2 with TRBJ1-1; 12 nucleotides agree with TRBD1. With 5 bases clipped from V and 4 bases from J, the junction kept 2 bases outside the gene matches. The V gene's germline CDR1 is SNHLY and CDR2 FYNNEI. The length of the CDR3 is 14 residues.

The chain carries TRBV6-4 and TRBJ2-3; a weak D match, TRBD1 (5 bases). Trimming left V 5 bases short and J 4 bases short, with 13 bases between. The CDR3 loop spans 14 amino acids. Looked up from germline, CDR1 is MRHNA and CDR2 is SNTAGT. The CDR3 DNA is TGTGCCAGCAGTCTGTCAGGGAATTCAGATACGCAGTATTTT. Its translation: CASSLSGNSDTQYF.

This sequence joins TRBV28 and TRBJ1-2; D is possibly TRBD1 (6 bases). V lost 6 bases and J lost 7, with 18 bases in between. Germline values: CDR1 MDHEN, CDR2 SYDVKM. The CDR3 runs 14 residues. The CDR3 DNA is TGTGCCAGCAGCCGCCAAGTAGGGGGGGTTGGCTACACCTTC. Amino acids: CASSRQVGGVGYTF.

The chain recombines TRBV6-5 with TRBJ2-7, with D unclear. With 5 bases removed from V and 2 bases from J, the gap between germline ends came to 13 bases. The CDR3 runs 14 residues. Germline values: CDR1 MNHEY, CDR2 SVGAGI. Here the CDR3 DNA reads TGTGCCAGCAGTAGATCTACAGAAACCTACGAGCAGTACTTC. It translates to CASSRSTETYEQYF.

V gene TRBV9 combines with J gene TRBJ2-7; D is perhaps TRBD1 (5 bases). The germline V and J ends were trimmed by 0 bases and 6 bases, with 16 bases remaining between them. Germline assignment: CDR1 SGDLS and CDR2 YYNGEE. This CDR3 region has 15 residues. In nucleotides, the CDR3 is TGTGCCAGCAGCGTAGCTGGGGCTAAATCTCGCGAGCAGTACTTC. Amino acids: CASSVAGAKSREQYF.

The V gene is TRBV2, the J gene TRBJ2-3; D ambiguous. V shed 10 bases and J shed 6 bases, with 17 bases lying between them. This CDR3 spans 13 amino acids. Germline CDR1 SNHLY, CDR2 FYNNEI. CDR3 bases: TGTGCCACGCTAAAGCCCTTATCCGATACGCAGTATTTT. Its translation is CATLKPLSDTQYF.

The sample holds one count of this clone. The chain links TRBV28 to TRBJ1-5; D gene uncertain. V lost 8 bases and J lost 2, with 16 bases in between. The CDR3 has 15 amino acids. Germline CDR1 and CDR2: MDHEN and SYDVKM. CDR3 DNA sequence: TGTGCCAGCTTCCTTAAGGCGGCCGGCAATCAGCCCCAGCATTTT. Protein product: CASFLKAAGNQPQHF.

The rearrangement joins TRBV7-3 to TRBJ1-1; D may be TRBD1 (5 bases). CDR1 is SGHTA, CDR2 FQGTGA, per germline. Trimming removed 5 bases from V and 2 bases from J, with 9 bases in between. This CDR3 spans 13 amino acids. The CDR3, as DNA: TGTGCCAGCAGCGAGACAGTTAACACTGAAGCTTTCTTT. This codes for CASSETVNTEAFF.

CDR3 DNA sequence: TGTGCCAGCGGCCGGGCTAATGAAAAACTGTTTTTT. This sequence encodes CASGRANEKLFF. V and J are TRBV28 and TRBJ1-4, with D unresolved. Germline CDR1 and CDR2: MDHEN and SYDVKM. V was shortened by 8 bases and J by 3 bases, with 7 bases between the two germline ends. CDR3 size: 12 residues.

The rearrangement links TRBV6-5 to TRBJ1-2, with TRBD1 matching over 7 bases. Germline CDR1 and CDR2: MNHEY and SVGAGI. This CDR3 comprises 14 residues. Losses at the gene ends were 0 bases for V and 4 bases for J; bases not matched to a gene: 2. This chain's CDR3 is CASSYSGQLYGYTF. In DNA form, the CDR3 reads TGTGCCAGCAGTTACTCGGGACAGCTCTATGGCTACACCTTC.

CDR3 nucleotides: TGTGCCAGCAGCTTAAGCAGGGCCGGCGGCTACACCTTC. This translates into CASSLSRAGGYTF. The chain employs TRBV11-3 and TRBJ1-2; possible D gene TRBD1, 5 bases. This CDR3 spans 13 amino acids. CDR1 SGHNT and CDR2 YENEEA come from the germline V gene. The V gene lost 2 bases and the J gene lost 8 bases, with 12 bases spanning the gap. The variable domain in full, completed from reference TRBV11-3 and TRBJ1-2, reads EAGVVQSPRYKIIEKKQPVAFWCNPISGHNTLYWYLQNLGQGPELLIRYENEEAVDDSQLPKDRFSAERLKGVDSTLKIQPAELGDSAVYLCASSLSRAGGYTFGSGTRLTVV.

This clone was found once. This chain joins TRBV3-1 (or the pseudogene TRBV3-2) and TRBJ2-5, with 7 bases identical to TRBD2. CDR3 length: 14 residues. Germline loops: CDR1 LGHDT, CDR2 YNNKEL (reference sequence). The trim removed 1 base at V and 1 base at J, leaving 0 bases unmatched. In DNA, the CDR3 is TGTGCCAGCAGCCAAGCTAGCGGCCAAGAGACCCAGTACTTC. Protein product: CASSQASGQETQYF.

The chain has TRBV12-3 or TRBV12-4 and TRBJ1-4; the D is unclear. There are 13 residues in the CDR3. Deletions cut 6 bases from V and 8 bases from J, with 13 bases between. The CDR3 region is CASSLQFYEKLFF. CDR3 nucleotides: TGTGCCAGCAGCCTACAGTTTTACGAAAAACTGTTTTTT.

The J gene is TRBJ1-2, the V gene TRBV7-9; 9 nucleotides agree with TRBD1. The length of the CDR3 is 13 residues. Germline CDR1 is SEHNR and CDR2 is FQNEAQ (reference sequence). V was clipped by 5 bases and J by 9 bases; unmatched bases: 7. The CDR3 nucleotides read TGTGCCAGCAGCGAGCCGGGACAGGGTAGCTACACCTTC. Translating it yields CASSEPGQGSYTF.

This clone was detected a few times. The rearrangement joins TRBV7-2 to TRBJ1-1; 10 bases are a match to TRBD1. This CDR3 spans 15 amino acids. The V segment lost 4 bases and the J segment 1 base; nucleotides outside the gene matches: 3. Germline-derived CDR1 and CDR2 are SGHTA and FQGNSA. This CDR3 is CASSWRTGGNTEAFF. The CDR3, as DNA: TGTGCCAGCAGCTGGAGGACAGGGGGGAACACTGAAGCTTTCTTT.

As regards this clone: The sample holds other DNA sequences that translate to the same CDR3. The chain has TRBV5-1 and TRBJ2-3, with a tentative D call TRBD1 (5 bases). The V and J ends lost 5 bases and 1 base respectively, with 14 bases between them. Per germline, CDR1 SGHRS and CDR2 YFSETQ. The CDR3 spans 15 residues. CDR3 nucleotide sequence: TGCGCCAGCAGTCCGGAAGGGGATGGCACAGATACGCAGTATTTT. Residues: CASSPEGDGTDTQYF.

V gene TRBV18 combines with J gene TRBJ2-1; 10 nucleotides match TRBD2. In germline, CDR1 is KGHSH, CDR2 LQKENI. V dropped 6 bases and J dropped 4; count of bases not matched to a gene: 6. The CDR3 extends over 15 amino acids. The DNA of the CDR3 is TGTGCCAGCTCCCTCCTAGCGGGGGATTACAATGAGCAGTTCTTC. It translates to CASSLLAGDYNEQFF.

The chain is built from TRBV6-2 or TRBV6-3 and TRBJ2-7, with 10 bases lining up with TRBD2. In germline, CDR1 is MNHEY, CDR2 SVGEGT. J was trimmed by 5 bases and V by 5 bases; bases with no gene match: 21. The CDR3 is 19 amino acids. The CDR3 is CASSQQLAGPAGRVNEQYF. The CDR3 DNA follows: TGTGCCAGCAGTCAGCAACTAGCGGGACCCGCCGGACGGGTCAACGAGCAGTACTTC.